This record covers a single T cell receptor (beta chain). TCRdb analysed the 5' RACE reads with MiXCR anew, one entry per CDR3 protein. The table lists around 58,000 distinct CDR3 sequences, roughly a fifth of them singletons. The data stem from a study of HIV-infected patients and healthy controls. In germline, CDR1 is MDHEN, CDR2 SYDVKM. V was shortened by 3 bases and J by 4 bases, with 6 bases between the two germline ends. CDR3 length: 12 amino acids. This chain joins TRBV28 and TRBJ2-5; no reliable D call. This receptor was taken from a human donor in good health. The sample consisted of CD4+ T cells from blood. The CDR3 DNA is TGTGCCAGCAGTTTCGGCCCAGAGACCCAGTACTTC. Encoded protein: CASSFGPETQYF. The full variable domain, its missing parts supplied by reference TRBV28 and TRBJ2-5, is DVKVTQSSRYLVKRTGEKVFLECVQDMDHENMFWYRQDPGLGLRLIYFSYDVKMKEKGDIPEGYSVSREKKERFSLILESASTNQTSMYLCASSFGPETQYFGPGTRLLVL.